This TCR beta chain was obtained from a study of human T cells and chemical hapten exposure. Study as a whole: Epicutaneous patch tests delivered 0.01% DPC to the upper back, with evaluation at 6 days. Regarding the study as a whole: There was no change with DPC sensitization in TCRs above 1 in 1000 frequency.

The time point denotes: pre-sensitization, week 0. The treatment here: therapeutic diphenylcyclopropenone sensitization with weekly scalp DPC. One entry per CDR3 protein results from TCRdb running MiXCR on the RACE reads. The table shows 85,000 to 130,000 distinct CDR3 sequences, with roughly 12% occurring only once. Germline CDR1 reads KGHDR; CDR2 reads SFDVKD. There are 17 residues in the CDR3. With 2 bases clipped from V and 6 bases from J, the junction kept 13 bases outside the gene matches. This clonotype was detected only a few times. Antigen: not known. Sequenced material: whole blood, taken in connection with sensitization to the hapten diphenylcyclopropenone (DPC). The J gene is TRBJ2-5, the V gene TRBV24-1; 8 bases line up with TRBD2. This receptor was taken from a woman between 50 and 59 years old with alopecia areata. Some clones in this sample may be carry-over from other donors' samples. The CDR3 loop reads CATSDYSGGSGWQTQYF. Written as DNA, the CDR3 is TGTGCCACCAGTGATTATTCGGGGGGGTCAGGGTGGCAGACCCAGTACTTC.